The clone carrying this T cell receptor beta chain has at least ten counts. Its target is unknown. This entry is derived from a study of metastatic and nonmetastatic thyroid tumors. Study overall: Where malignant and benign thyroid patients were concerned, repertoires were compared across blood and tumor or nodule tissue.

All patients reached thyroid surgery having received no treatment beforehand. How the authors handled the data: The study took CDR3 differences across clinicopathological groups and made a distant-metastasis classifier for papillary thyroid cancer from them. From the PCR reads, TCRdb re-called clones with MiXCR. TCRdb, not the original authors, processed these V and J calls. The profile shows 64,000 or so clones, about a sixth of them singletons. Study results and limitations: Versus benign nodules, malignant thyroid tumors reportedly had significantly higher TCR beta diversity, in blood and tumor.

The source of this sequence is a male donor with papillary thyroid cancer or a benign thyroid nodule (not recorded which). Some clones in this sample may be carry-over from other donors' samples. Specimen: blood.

Written as DNA, the CDR3 is TGTGCCAGCAGTTCGGGACAGGGGCGGAAAGGAAACACTGAAGCTTTCTTT. Its translation is CASSSGQGRKGNTEAFF. The V gene is TRBV12-3 or TRBV12-4, the J gene TRBJ1-1; 10 bases align to TRBD1. With 4 bases clipped from V and 2 bases from J, the junction kept 10 bases outside the gene matches. This CDR3 has 17 amino acids.